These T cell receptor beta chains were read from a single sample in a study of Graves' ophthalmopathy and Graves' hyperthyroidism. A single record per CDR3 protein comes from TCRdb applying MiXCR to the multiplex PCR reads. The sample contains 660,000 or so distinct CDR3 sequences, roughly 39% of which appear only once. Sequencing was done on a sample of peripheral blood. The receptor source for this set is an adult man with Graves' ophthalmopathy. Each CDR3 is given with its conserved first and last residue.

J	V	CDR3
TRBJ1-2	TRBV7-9	CASSLAGGAVNYGYTF
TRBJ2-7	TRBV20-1	CSARDAGLEQYF
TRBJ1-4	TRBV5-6	CASSLGEGGEDEKLFF
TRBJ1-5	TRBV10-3	CAISDGQVWGNQPQHF
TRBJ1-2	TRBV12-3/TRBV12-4	CASSFGHSYGYTF
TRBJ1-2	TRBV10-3	CASRAPGAADTYTF
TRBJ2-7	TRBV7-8	CASSLKAANGPYEQYF
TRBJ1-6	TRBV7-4	CASSTTGSSPLHF
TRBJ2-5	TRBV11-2	CASSRDGETQYF
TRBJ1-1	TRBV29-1	CSVSGWRTEAFF
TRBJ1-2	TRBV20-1	CSASRAGGVSGGYTF
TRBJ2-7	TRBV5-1	CARRTLLAGAYEQYF
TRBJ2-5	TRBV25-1	CASSDPGLAGRETQYF
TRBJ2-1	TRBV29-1	CSHDSGSSYNEQFF
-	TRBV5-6	CASSLVTVGDEQFF
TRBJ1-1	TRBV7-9	CASSPQGVEAFF
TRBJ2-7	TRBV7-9	CASVLQGSEQYF
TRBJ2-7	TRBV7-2	CASSLGTRAYEQYF
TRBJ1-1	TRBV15	CATSRDGQQNTEAFF
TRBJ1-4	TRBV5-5	CASSLETTATNEKLFF
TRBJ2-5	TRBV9	CASSVGSGRGETQYF
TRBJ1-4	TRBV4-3	CASSHLTGRGSEKLFF
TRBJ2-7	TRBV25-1	CASSKVGGGSPYEQYF
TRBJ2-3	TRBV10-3	CAISKAGPPAPDTQYF
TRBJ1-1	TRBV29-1	CSVQGQGILVEAFF
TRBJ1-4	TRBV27	CASSFGPLDEKLFF
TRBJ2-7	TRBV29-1	CSIRGVDEQYF
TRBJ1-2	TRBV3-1	CASTSGYGYTF
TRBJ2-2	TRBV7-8	CASSSRAAGGLFF
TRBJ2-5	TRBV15	CATSSARQAGETQYF
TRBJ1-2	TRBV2	CASHPLGGDRGYGYTF
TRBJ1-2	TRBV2	CASINLERGFGYTF
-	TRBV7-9	CASSFSSGRGNEQFF
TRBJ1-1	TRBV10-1	CASKKWAFF
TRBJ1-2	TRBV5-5	CASSLPRAVYGYTF
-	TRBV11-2	CASSLQGARDNEQFF
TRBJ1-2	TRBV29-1	CSVGDREGYGYTF
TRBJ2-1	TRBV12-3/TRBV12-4	CASSPGRHYNEQFF
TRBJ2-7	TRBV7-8	CASSLGGLSRGQYF
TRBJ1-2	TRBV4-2	CASSHPETGGIF
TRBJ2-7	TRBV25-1	CASSAISGGTYEQYF
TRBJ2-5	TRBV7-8	CASSLLGLNGPGETQYF
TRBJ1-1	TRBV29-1	CSVAGASEAFF
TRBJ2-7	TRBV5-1	CASSMGQGAREQYF
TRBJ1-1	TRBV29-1	CSVTQGGTEAFF
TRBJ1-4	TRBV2	CASSSSSFEKLFF
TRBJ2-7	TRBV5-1	CASSLAGLTSGWDEQYF
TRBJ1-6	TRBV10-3	CAISGQGLNSPLHF
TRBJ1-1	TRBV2	CASSWTGETEAFF
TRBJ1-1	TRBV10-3	CAISYTGIEAFF
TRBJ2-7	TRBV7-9	CASSLRREGRYEQYF
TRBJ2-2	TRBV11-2	CASSLDGLWGAGELFF
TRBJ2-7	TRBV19	CASSAGTSSYEQYF
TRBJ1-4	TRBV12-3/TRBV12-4	CASTLGGEKLFF
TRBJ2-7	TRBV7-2	CASSLAPDSISYERYF